The clone carrying this T cell receptor (beta chain) has a handful of counts. The antigen remains unidentified. The PCR ran on 60 Vbeta and 13 Jbeta primers. Repertoires were generated with immunoSEQ multiplex PCR, while TCRdb's copy carries only in-frame clones and drops some. Counted here are roughly 150,000 clones, approximately 80% occurring once; the ten biggest clones make up approximately 14%. The length of the CDR3 is 15 residues. The germline V gene has CDR1 SGDLS and CDR2 YYNGEE. The V end lost 2 bases, the J end lost 4 bases, and 13 bases lay between the germline ends. This entry belongs to a study of cytomegalovirus exposure and HLA in healthy donors. Study-level results: A missense DCLRE1C variant was associated with V- and J-gene trimming of TCR beta chains in a later analysis, and an independent cohort replicated the association.

Specimen: PBMCs. The source of this sequence is a middle-aged woman in good health and CMV-seronegative. This sequence joins TRBV9 and TRBJ2-1; D uncertain. Here the CDR3 reads CASSVTSSLYNEQFF. CDR3 DNA: TGTGCCAGCAGCGTTACGTCATCCCTATACAATGAGCAGTTCTTC.